Each of the 26 T cell receptor beta chains below was sequenced from the same sample in a study of cytomegalovirus exposure and HLA in healthy donors. Amplification used 60 Vbeta primers and 13 Jbeta primers. TCRdb's copy holds only in-frame clones and misses some; the assay was immunoSEQ multiplex PCR. The sample includes 200,000 to 250,000 clones, roughly 89% of them seen just once. Sequencing used PBMCs. The receptor set was obtained from a woman aged 18-29 years in good health and CMV-seronegative.

The chain uses TRBV29-1 and TRBJ2-1; 8 nucleotides align to TRBD2. Germline-derived CDR1 and CDR2 are SQVTM and ANQGSEA. The CDR3 is 14 amino acids. V trimming: 5 bases; J trimming: 7 bases; junction bases outside the gene matches: 10. The CDR3, as DNA: TGCAGCGTTTCTAGCCCCGGGGGGGGAAATGAGCAGTTCTTC. Amino acid sequence: CSVSSPGGGNEQFF.

This sequence joins TRBV5-1 and TRBJ1-6, with a tentative D call TRBD1 (6 bases). CDR3 length equals 14 residues. Germline V gene lookup returns CDR1 SGHRS and CDR2 YFSETQ. V was shortened by 4 bases and J by 8 bases, with 13 bases between the two germline ends. For the CDR3, the DNA is TGCGCCAGCAGCCCGGACAGCAGTGATTCACCCCTCCACTTT. It specifies CASSPDSSDSPLHF.

The chain links TRBV7-9 to TRBJ1-2; the D is unclear. The V gene lost 2 bases and the J gene lost 5 bases, with 6 bases spanning the gap. This CDR3 has 12 amino acids. Germline V lookup: CDR1 SEHNR, CDR2 FQNEAQ (reference sequence). DNA of the CDR3: TGTGCCAGCAGCTTATTGGAGTATGGCTACACCTTC. It yields the protein CASSLLEYGYTF.

The J gene is TRBJ2-7, the V gene TRBV6-5; the D is unclear. The CDR3 covers 11 residues. CDR1 and CDR2 (germline): MNHEY, SVGAGI. With 6 bases removed from V and 2 bases from J, the gap between germline ends came to 5 bases. CDR3 nucleotides: TGTGCCAGCAGGGCCGCCTACGAGCAGTACTTC. Protein sequence: CASRAAYEQYF.

In its sample, this clone was seen once. The chain uses TRBV2 and TRBJ2-5; 7 bases are a match to TRBD2. Trimming at V came to 8 bases and at J to 3 bases, leaving 9 bases not matched to a gene. CDR3 length: 14 amino acids. Germline V CDR1 and CDR2: SNHLY, FYNNEI. The CDR3 loop is CASQAGPTKETQYF. CDR3 nucleotide sequence: TGTGCCAGCCAAGCGGGACCGACAAAAGAGACCCAGTACTTC.

This clone was detected once. The chain employs TRBV11-2 and TRBJ2-4, with D perhaps matching TRBD2 (6 bases). This CDR3 is 18 amino acids long. Germline assignment: CDR1 SGHAT and CDR2 FQNNGV. V was shortened by 6 bases and J by 0 bases, with 21 bases between the two germline ends. The CDR3 loop is CASRALGRGKLAKNIQYF. As DNA, the CDR3 is TGTGCCAGCAGGGCGCTAGGCCGGGGGAAACTAGCCAAAAACATTCAGTACTTC.

The chain links TRBV11-2 to TRBJ2-6, with D possibly TRBD2 on 6 matching bases. The CDR3 totals 17 residues. CDR1 and CDR2 (germline): SGHAT, FQNNGV. The germline V and J ends were trimmed by 4 bases and 0 bases, with 13 bases remaining between them. DNA for the CDR3: TGTGCCAGCAGCTGGGAACTCGGGAGCTCTGGGGCCAACGTCCTGACTTTC. Translated: CASSWELGSSGANVLTF.

The chain recombines TRBV4-3 with TRBJ1-2; 10 bases map to TRBD1. From germline, CDR1 is LGHNA and CDR2 YSLEER. The CDR3 covers 15 residues. J was trimmed by 2 bases and V by 4 bases; bases with no gene match: 4. Here the CDR3 DNA reads TGCGCCAGCAGCCCGACAGGGGGCAAGAACTATGGCTACACCTTC. It yields the protein CASSPTGGKNYGYTF.

The CDR3 DNA is TGTGCCAGCAGCTCTGGACTAGTCAATGAGCAGTTCTTC. Protein product: CASSSGLVNEQFF. The rearrangement joins TRBV5-4 to TRBJ2-1, with TRBD2 matching 7 bases. The CDR3 loop spans 13 amino acids. J lost 6 bases, V lost 3 bases, and 3 bases had no gene match. From germline, CDR1 is SGHNT and CDR2 YYREEE (reference sequence).

The chain is built from TRBV5-1 and TRBJ2-3, with unresolved D. V lost 7 bases to trimming and J lost 10 bases, with 4 bases between them. CDR3 length: 8 residues. Germline V gene lookup returns CDR1 SGHRS and CDR2 YFSETQ. The CDR3, as DNA: TGCGCCAGCCCAGCGCAGTATTTT. Translation: CASPAQYF.

This chain links TRBV29-1 with TRBJ1-2; D not resolved. The CDR3 spans 12 residues. V was shortened by 2 bases and J by 3 bases, with 7 bases between the two germline ends. Germline lookup yields CDR1 SQVTM and CDR2 ANQGSEA. Here the CDR3 reads CSVENSHYGYTF. The DNA of the CDR3 is TGCAGCGTTGAAAACAGCCACTATGGCTACACCTTC.

The chain has TRBV27 and TRBJ1-1; 7 nucleotides match TRBD1. The CDR3 extends over 17 amino acids. In germline, CDR1 is MNHEY, CDR2 SMNVEV (reference sequence). V shed 5 bases, J shed 0 bases, and the junction held 12 bases outside the gene matches. CDR3 sequence reads: CASSHIYRDSLNTEAFF. DNA for the CDR3: TGTGCCAGCAGTCATATATACAGGGACAGCTTGAACACTGAAGCTTTCTTT.

V gene TRBV6-1 combines with J gene TRBJ1-1; a possible D gene is TRBD1 (5 bases). Germline CDR1 and CDR2: MNHNS and SASEGT. This CDR3 contains 14 residues. V was trimmed by 4 bases and J by 6 bases, leaving 15 bases between them. CDR3 protein: CASSVSRAGAEAFF. CDR3 DNA: TGTGCCAGCAGTGTGAGCAGGGCAGGCGCTGAAGCTTTCTTT.

V gene TRBV19 combines with J gene TRBJ2-7; 10 bases match TRBD2. Unmatched junction bases numbered 6, after V lost 5 bases and J lost 2 bases. The length of the CDR3 is 15 residues. From germline, CDR1 is LNHDA and CDR2 SQIVND (reference sequence). As DNA, the CDR3 is TGTGCCAGTAGTGAAAGCGGGAGGGCCCCCTACGAGCAGTACTTC. Its translation: CASSESGRAPYEQYF.

This clone has only a few counts. The genes are TRBV2 and TRBJ2-4; 8 positions agree with TRBD1. The V gene end was trimmed by 4 bases and the J gene end by 1 base; junction bases not matched to a gene: 6. Germline V lookup: CDR1 SNHLY, CDR2 FYNNEI. CDR3 length: 16 amino acids. In nucleotides, the CDR3 is TGTGCCAGCAGTGCCCCCGGGACAGGCGCCAAAAACATTCAGTACTTC. Encoded protein: CASSAPGTGAKNIQYF.

The V gene is TRBV11-3, the J gene TRBJ1-1; 9 bases are shared with TRBD1. The CDR3 runs 18 residues. Germline assignment: CDR1 SGHNT and CDR2 YENEEA. V lost 3 bases to trimming and J lost 3 bases; unmatched junction nucleotides: 14. CDR3 nucleotides: TGTGCCAGCAGCTTGAAACTGACCCGGGACAGGGTCCACACTGAAGCTTTCTTT. Encoded protein: CASSLKLTRDRVHTEAFF.

The rearrangement uses TRBV30 and TRBJ1-2, with D perhaps TRBD1 (5 bases). Germline CDR1 GTSNPN, CDR2 SVGIG (reference sequence). V dropped 3 bases and J dropped 0 bases, with 8 bases sitting between them. CDR3 length equals 13 residues. CDR3 sequence (DNA): TGTGCCTGGAGGTCGGGGGCTAACTATGGCTACACCTTC. Translated: CAWRSGANYGYTF.

The chain joins TRBV19 to TRBJ1-1, with 7 bases lining up with TRBD1. The germline gives CDR1 LNHDA, CDR2 SQIVND (reference sequence). Trimming cost V 5 bases and J 0 bases; bases outside gene matches: 3. CDR3 size: 14 residues. The CDR3 DNA is TGTGCCAGTAGTCAACAGGGGCTGAACACTGAAGCTTTCTTT. Protein product: CASSQQGLNTEAFF.

This clone has just one count. The chain recombines TRBV11-2 with TRBJ2-7; 8 nucleotides align to TRBD2. CDR3 length equals 16 residues. Germline V gene sequence: CDR1 SGHAT, CDR2 FQNNGV. V shed 4 bases, J shed 5 bases, and the junction held 13 bases outside the gene matches. The CDR3: CASSSGEGTRGDEQYF. For the CDR3, the DNA is TGTGCCAGCAGCTCCGGGGAGGGGACTAGGGGGGACGAGCAGTACTTC.

This sequence joins TRBV10-2 and TRBJ2-2; 9 bases are a match to TRBD2. From germline, CDR1 is WSHSY and CDR2 SAAADI. V was clipped by 5 bases and J by 5 bases; unmatched bases: 12. CDR3 length: 17 amino acids. CDR3 in amino acids: CASSSGRSGRLTGELFF. The CDR3 DNA reads as TGCGCCAGCAGTAGCGGGCGTAGCGGGAGATTAACCGGGGAGCTGTTTTTT.

This chain uses TRBV5-4 with TRBJ2-7; 9 bases are shared with TRBD2. This CDR3 comprises 15 residues. The V gene end was trimmed by 2 bases and the J gene end by 2 bases; junction bases not matched to a gene: 5. Germline CDR1 SGHNT, CDR2 YYREEE (reference sequence). The CDR3 DNA reads as TGTGCCAGCAGCTTTGCGGGAGGGGGGACCTACGAGCAGTACTTC. This sequence encodes CASSFAGGGTYEQYF.

The chain has TRBV9 and TRBJ1-1; 7 bases agree with TRBD1. Losses at the gene ends were 3 bases for V and 1 base for J; bases not matched to a gene: 6. The CDR3 spans 15 residues. Germline CDR1 and CDR2: SGDLS and YYNGEE. CDR3 DNA: TGTGCCAGCAGCGCATCCGGGACAGAGAACACTGAAGCTTTCTTT. Translation gives CASSASGTENTEAFF.

The chain employs TRBV21-1 and TRBJ2-7; TRBD2 was called by the table and not checked on the DNA. TRBV21-1 is recorded as a pseudogene. The CDR3 extends over 18 amino acids. CDR3 in amino acids: CASSTGLAGMSPHYEQYF. The CDR3, as DNA: TGTGCCAGCAGCACAGGACTAGCGGGAATGTCCCCCCACTACGAGCAGTACTTC.

V gene TRBV2 combines with J gene TRBJ1-5; D is possibly TRBD1 (6 bases). V was cut by 7 bases and J by 0 bases, with 19 bases left in between. CDR1 and CDR2 from the germline V gene are SNHLY and FYNNEI. This CDR3 spans 17 amino acids. In DNA form, the CDR3 reads TGTGCCAGCAATTTAAGAAGGGCAGGGGATAGCAATCAGCCCCAGCATTTT. Translation: CASNLRRAGDSNQPQHF.

This clone was detected once. V gene TRBV5-4 combines with J gene TRBJ2-7; 9 bases match TRBD1. Germline CDR1 and CDR2: SGHNT and YYREEE (reference sequence). There are 15 residues in the CDR3. J was trimmed by 6 bases and V by 3 bases; bases with no gene match: 10. The CDR3 DNA reads TGTGCCAGCAGCTGGGGACCGGACAGGGGTTCCGAGCAGTACTTC. Translation gives CASSWGPDRGSEQYF.

This chain joins TRBV4-3 and TRBJ2-3, with 9 bases that match TRBD2. V trimming: 0 bases; J trimming: 2 bases; junction bases outside the gene matches: 9. The length of the CDR3 is 18 residues. Germline-derived CDR1 and CDR2 are LGHNA and YSLEER. The CDR3 DNA is TGCGCCAGCAGCCAAGATCCAGGGCTAGCGGGGACCACAGATACGCAGTATTTT. Translated, it gives CASSQDPGLAGTTDTQYF.